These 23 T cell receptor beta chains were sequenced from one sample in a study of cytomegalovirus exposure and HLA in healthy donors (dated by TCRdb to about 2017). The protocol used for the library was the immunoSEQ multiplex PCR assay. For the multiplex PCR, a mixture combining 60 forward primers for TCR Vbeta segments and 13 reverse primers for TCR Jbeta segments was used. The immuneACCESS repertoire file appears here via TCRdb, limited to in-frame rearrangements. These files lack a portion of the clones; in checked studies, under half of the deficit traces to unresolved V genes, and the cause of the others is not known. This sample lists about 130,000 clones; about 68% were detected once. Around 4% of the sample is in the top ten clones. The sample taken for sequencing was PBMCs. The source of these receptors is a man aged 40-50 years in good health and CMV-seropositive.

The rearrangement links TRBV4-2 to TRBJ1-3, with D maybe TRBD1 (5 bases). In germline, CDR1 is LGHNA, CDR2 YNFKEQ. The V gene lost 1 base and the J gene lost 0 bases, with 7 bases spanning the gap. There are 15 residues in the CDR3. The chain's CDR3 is CASSQAGGSGNTIYF. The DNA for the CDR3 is TGTGCCAGCAGCCAAGCGGGGGGCTCTGGAAACACCATATATTTT.

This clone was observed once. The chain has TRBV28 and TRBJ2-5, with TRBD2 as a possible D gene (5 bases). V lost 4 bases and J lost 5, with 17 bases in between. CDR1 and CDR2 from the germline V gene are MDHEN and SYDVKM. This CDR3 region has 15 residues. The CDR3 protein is CASSSRGQKRETQYF. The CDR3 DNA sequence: TGTGCCAGCAGTTCCCGGGGTCAAAAGCGGGAGACCCAGTACTTC.

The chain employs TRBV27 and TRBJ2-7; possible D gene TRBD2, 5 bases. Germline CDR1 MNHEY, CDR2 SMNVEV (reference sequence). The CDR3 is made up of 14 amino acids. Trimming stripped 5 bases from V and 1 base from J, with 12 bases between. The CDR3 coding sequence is TGTGCCAGCAGTACAGACTACCCATCCTACGAGCAGTACTTC. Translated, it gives CASSTDYPSYEQYF.

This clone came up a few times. The CDR3 region is CASSVGSSSYEQYF. The CDR3, as DNA: TGTGCCAGCAGCGTGGGCAGCTCCTCCTACGAGCAGTACTTC. J is TRBJ2-7 and V is TRBV9; D gene ambiguous. The V and J ends lost 2 bases and 0 bases respectively, with 9 bases between them. Looked up from germline, CDR1 is SGDLS and CDR2 is YYNGEE. The length of the CDR3 is 14 residues.

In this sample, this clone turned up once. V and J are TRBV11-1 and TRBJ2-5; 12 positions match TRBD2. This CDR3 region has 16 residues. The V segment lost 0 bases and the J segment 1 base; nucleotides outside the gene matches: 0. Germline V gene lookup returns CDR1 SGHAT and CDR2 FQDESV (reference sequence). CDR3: CASSLALAGGQETQYF. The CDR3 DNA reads TGTGCCAGCAGCTTAGCACTAGCGGGGGGCCAAGAGACCCAGTACTTC. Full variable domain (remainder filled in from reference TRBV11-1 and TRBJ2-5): EAEVAQSPRYKITEKSQAVAFWCDPISGHATLYWYRQILGQGPELLVQFQDESVVDDSQLPKDRFSAERLKGVDSTLKIQPAELGDSAMYLCASSLALAGGQETQYFGPGTRLLVL.

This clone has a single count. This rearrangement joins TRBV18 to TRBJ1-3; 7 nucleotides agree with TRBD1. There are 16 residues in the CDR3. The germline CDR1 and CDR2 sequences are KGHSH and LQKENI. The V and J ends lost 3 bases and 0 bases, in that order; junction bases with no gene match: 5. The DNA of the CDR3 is TGTGCCAGCTCACCCTTTGGGACAGCCTCTGGAAACACCATATATTTT. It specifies CASSPFGTASGNTIYF.

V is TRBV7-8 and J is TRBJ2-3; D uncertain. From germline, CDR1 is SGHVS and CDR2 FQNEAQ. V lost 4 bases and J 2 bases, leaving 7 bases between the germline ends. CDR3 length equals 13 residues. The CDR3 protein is CASSSLLTDTQYF. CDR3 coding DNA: TGTGCCAGCAGCTCCCTCCTCACAGATACGCAGTATTTT.

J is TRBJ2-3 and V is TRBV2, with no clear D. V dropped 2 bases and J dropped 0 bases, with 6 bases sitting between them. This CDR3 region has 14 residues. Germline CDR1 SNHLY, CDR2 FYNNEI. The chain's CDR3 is CASSERRSTDTQYF. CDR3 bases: TGTGCCAGCAGTGAACGTCGGAGCACAGATACGCAGTATTTT.

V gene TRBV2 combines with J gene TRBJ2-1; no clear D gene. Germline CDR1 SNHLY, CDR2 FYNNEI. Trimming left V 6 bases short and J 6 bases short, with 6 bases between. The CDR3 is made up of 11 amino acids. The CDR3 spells CASRRLNEQFF. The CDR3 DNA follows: TGTGCCAGCAGGAGGCTCAATGAGCAGTTCTTC.

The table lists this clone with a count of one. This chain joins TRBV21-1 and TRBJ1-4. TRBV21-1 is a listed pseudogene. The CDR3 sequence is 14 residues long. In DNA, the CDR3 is TGTGCCAGCACTTATTTTGCAACTAATGAAAAACTGTTTTTT. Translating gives CASTYFATNEKLFF.

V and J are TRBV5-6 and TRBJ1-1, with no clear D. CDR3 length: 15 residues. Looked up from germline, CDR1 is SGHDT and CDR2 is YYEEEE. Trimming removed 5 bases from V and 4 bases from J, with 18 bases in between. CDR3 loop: CASRRYTLRGTEAFF. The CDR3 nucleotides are TGTGCCAGCAGACGTTACACCCTTAGAGGCACTGAAGCTTTCTTT.

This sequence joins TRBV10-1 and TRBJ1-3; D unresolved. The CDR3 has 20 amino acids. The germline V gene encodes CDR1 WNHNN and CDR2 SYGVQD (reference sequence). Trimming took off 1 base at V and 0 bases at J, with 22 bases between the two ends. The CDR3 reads CASSEFPGLRLPTSGNTIYF. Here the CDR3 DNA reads TGCGCCAGCAGTGAGTTTCCAGGCCTTCGACTACCTACCTCTGGAAACACCATATATTTT.

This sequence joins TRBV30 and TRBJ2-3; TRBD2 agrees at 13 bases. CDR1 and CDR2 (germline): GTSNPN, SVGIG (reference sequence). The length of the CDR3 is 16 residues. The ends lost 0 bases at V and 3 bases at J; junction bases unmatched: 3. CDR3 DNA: TGTGCCTGGAGTGTACTAGCGGGGGGGCGGACAGATACGCAGTATTTT. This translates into CAWSVLAGGRTDTQYF.

CDR3 region: CASSSGFYEQYF. CDR3 in DNA: TGTGCCAGCAGTTCGGGGTTCTACGAGCAGTACTTC. The chain links TRBV6-5 to TRBJ2-7, with TRBD2 as a possible D gene (5 bases). The CDR3 sequence is 12 residues long. Between the trimmed V and J ends, which lost 4 bases and 3 bases, there was a span of 7 bases. Germline CDR1 reads MNHEY; CDR2 reads SVGAGI.

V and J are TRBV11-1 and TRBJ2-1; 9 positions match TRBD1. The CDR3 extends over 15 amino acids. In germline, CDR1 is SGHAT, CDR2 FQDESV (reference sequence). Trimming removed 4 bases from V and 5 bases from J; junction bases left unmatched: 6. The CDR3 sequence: CASSYRGRGDNEQFF. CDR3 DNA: TGTGCCAGCAGCTACAGGGGGCGCGGGGACAATGAGCAGTTCTTC.

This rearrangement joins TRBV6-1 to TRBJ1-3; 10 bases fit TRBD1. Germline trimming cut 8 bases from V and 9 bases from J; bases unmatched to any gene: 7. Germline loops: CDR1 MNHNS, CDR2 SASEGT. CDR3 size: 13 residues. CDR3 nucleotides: TGTGCCAGCGACAGGGGGCCCCAAAGCACCATATATTTT. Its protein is CASDRGPQSTIYF.

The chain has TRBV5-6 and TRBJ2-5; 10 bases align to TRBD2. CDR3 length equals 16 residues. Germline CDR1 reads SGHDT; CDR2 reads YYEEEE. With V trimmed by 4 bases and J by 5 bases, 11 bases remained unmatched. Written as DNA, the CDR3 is TGTGCCAGCAGCCTTAGCGGGGGGCCAGGGTTCGAGACCCAGTACTTC. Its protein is CASSLSGGPGFETQYF.

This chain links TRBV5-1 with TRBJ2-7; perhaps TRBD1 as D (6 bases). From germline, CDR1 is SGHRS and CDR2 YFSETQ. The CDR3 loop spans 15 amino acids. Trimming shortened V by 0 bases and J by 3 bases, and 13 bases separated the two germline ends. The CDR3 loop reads CASSLANRVDYEQYF. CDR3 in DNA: TGCGCCAGCAGCTTGGCTAACAGGGTTGACTACGAGCAGTACTTC.

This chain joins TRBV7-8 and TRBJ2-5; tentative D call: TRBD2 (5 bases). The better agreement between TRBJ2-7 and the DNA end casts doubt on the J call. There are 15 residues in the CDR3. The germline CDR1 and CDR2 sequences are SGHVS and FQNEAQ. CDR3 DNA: TGTGCCAGCAGCCGTAGGGCAGGCGGGTCCTACGAGCAGTACTTC. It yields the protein CASSRRAGGSYEQYF.

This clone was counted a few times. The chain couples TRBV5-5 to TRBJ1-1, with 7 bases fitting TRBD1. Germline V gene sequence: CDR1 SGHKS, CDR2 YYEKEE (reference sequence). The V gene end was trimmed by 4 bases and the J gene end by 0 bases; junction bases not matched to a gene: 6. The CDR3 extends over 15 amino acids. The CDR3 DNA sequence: TGTGCCAGCAGCATTTGGCAGGGGGTGAACACTGAAGCTTTCTTT. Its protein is CASSIWQGVNTEAFF.

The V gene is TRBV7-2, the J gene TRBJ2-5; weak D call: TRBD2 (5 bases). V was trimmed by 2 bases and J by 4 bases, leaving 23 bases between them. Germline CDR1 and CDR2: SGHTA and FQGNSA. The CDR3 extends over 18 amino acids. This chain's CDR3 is CASSLNRRGSKVGETQYF. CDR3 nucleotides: TGTGCCAGCAGCTTAAATCGTCGGGGTAGTAAAGTAGGAGAGACCCAGTACTTC.

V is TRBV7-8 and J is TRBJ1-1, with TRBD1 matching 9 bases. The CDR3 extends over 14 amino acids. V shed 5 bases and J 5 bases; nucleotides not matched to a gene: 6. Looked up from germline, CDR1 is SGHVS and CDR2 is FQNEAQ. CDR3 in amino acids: CASSGDRVGTEAFF. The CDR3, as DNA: TGTGCCAGCAGCGGGGACAGGGTGGGGACTGAAGCTTTCTTT. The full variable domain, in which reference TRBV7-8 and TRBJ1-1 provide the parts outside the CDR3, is GAGVSQSPRYKVAKRGQDVALRCDPISGHVSLFWYQQALGQGPEFLTYFQNEAQLDKSGLPSDRFFAERPEGSVSTLKIQRTQQEDSAVYLCASSGDRVGTEAFFGQGTRLTVV.

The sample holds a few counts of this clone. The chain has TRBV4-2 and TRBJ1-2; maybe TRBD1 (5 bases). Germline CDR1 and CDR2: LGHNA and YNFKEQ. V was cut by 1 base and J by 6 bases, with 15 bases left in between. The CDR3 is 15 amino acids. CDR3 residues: CASSQGGEGKHGYTF. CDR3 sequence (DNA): TGTGCCAGCAGCCAAGGGGGGGAGGGGAAACATGGCTACACCTTC.